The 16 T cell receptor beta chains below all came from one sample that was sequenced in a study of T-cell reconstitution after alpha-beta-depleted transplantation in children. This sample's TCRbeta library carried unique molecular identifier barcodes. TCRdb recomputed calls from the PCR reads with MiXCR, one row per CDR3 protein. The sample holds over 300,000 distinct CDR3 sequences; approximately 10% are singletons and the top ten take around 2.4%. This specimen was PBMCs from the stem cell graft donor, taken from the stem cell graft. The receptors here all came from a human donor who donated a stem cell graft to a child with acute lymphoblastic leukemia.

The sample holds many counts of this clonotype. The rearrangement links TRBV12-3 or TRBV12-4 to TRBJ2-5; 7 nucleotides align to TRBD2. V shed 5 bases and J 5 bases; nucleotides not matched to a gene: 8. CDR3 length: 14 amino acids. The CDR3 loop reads CASSASGGMETQYF. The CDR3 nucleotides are TGTGCCAGCAGTGCTAGCGGAGGCATGGAGACCCAGTACTTC.

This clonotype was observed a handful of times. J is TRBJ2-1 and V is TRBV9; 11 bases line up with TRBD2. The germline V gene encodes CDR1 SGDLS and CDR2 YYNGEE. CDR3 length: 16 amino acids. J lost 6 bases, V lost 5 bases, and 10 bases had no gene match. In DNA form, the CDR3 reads TGTGCCAGCAGGGCTACCGGGACTAGCGGCCGCAATGAGCAGTTCTTC. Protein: CASRATGTSGRNEQFF. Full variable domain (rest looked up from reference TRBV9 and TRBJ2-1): DSGVTQTPKHLITATGQRVTLRCSPRSGDLSVYWYQQSLDQGLQFLIQYYNGEERAKGNILERFSAQQFPDLHSELNLSSLELGDSALYFCASRATGTSGRNEQFFGPGTRLTVL.

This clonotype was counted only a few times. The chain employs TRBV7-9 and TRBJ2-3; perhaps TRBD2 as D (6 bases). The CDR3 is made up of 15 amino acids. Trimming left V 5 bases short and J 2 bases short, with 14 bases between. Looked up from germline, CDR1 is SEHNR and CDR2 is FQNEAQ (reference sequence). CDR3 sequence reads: CASSRPGLVTDTQYF. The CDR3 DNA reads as TGTGCCAGCAGCCGCCCGGGACTCGTCACAGATACGCAGTATTTT.

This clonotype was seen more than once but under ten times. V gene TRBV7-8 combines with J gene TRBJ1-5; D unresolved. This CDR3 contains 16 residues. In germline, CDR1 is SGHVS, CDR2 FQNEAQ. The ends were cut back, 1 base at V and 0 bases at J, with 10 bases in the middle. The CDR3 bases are TGTGCCAGCAGCTTAGGGGTAGGAGCTAGCAATCAGCCCCAGCATTTT. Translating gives CASSLGVGASNQPQHF. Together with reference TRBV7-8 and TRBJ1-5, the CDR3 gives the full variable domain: GAGVSQSPRYKVAKRGQDVALRCDPISGHVSLFWYQQALGQGPEFLTYFQNEAQLDKSGLPSDRFFAERPEGSVSTLKIQRTQQEDSAVYLCASSLGVGASNQPQHFGDGTRLSIL.

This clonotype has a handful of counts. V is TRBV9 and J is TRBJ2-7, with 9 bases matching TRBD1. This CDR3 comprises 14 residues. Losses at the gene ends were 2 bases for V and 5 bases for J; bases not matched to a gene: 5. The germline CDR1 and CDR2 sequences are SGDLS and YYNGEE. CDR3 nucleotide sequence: TGTGCCAGCAGCGTCCGGGACAGGGACAACGAGCAGTACTTC. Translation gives CASSVRDRDNEQYF.

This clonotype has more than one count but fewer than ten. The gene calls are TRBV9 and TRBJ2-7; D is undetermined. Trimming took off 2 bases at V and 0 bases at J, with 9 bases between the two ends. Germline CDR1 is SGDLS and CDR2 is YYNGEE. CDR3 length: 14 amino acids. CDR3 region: CASSVDLYSYEQYF. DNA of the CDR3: TGTGCCAGCAGCGTTGACCTATACTCCTACGAGCAGTACTTC.

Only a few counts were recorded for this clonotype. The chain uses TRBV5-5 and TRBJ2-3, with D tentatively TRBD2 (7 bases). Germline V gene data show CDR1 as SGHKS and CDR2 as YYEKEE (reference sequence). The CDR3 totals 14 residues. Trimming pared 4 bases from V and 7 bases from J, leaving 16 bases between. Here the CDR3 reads CASSLDLGGHTQYF. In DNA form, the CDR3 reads TGTGCCAGCAGCCTAGATCTGGGGGGGCATACGCAGTATTTT. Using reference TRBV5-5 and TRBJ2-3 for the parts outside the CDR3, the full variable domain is DAGVTQSPTHLIKTRGQQVTLRCSPISGHKSVSWYQQVLGQGPQFIFQYYEKEERGRGNFPDRFSARQFPNYSSELNVNALLLGDSALYLCASSLDLGGHTQYFGPGTRLTVL.

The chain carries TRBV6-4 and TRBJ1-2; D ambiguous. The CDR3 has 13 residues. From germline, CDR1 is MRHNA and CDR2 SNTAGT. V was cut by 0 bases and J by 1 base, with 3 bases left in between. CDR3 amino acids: CASSDSNNYGYTF. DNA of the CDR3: TGTGCCAGCAGTGACTCCAATAACTATGGCTACACCTTC.

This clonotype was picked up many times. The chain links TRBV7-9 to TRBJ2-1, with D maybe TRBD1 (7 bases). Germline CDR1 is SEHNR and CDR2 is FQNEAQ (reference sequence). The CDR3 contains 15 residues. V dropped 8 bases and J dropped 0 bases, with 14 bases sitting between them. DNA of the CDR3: TGTGCCAGCCTCGATCAGGGGGGCTCCTACAATGAGCAGTTCTTC. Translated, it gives CASLDQGGSYNEQFF.

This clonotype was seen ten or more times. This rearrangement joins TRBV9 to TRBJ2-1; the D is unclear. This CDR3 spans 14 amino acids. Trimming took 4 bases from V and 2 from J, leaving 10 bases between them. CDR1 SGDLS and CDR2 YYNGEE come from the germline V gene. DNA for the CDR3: TGTGCCAGCAGCCCCCATACAGCCTACAATGAGCAGTTCTTC. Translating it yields CASSPHTAYNEQFF.

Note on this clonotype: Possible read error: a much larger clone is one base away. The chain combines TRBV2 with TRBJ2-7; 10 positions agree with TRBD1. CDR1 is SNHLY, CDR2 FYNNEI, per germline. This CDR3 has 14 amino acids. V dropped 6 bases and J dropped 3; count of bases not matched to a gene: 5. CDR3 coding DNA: TGTGCCAGCAGAGCCGGGACAGGGGTCTACGAGCAGTACTTC. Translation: CASRAGTGVYEQYF.

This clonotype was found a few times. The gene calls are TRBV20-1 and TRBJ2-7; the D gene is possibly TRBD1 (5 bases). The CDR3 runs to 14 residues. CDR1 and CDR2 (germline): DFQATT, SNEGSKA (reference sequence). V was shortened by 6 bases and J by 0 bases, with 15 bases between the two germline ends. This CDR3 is CSATTGPSSYEQYF. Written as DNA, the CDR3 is TGCAGTGCCACCACAGGTCCCAGCTCCTACGAGCAGTACTTC.

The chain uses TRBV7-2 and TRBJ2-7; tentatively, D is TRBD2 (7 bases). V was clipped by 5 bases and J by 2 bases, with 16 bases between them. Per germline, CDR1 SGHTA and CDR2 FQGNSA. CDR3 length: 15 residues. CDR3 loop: CASSPAGQWAYEQYF. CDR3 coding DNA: TGTGCCAGCAGCCCAGCGGGACAATGGGCCTACGAGCAGTACTTC. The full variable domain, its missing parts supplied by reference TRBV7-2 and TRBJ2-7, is GAGVSQSPSNKVTEKGKDVELRCDPISGHTALYWYRQSLGQGLEFLIYFQGNSAPDKSGLPSDRFSAERTGGSVSTLTIQRTQQEDSAVYLCASSPAGQWAYEQYFGPGTRLTVT.

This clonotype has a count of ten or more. In nucleotides, the CDR3 is TGCGCCAGCAGCCCTCCTTTCGCGGTCAGGGGGCTACGGACTGAAGCTTTCTTT. It encodes CASSPPFAVRGLRTEAFF. The chain joins TRBV5-1 to TRBJ1-1; 8 nucleotides line up with TRBD1. V lost 4 bases and J lost 5; bases outside the gene matches: 19. Germline CDR1 and CDR2: SGHRS and YFSETQ. The CDR3 extends over 18 amino acids.

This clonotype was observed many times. The CDR3 DNA reads as TGTGCCAGCTGTAGGAGCACCTCCTACAATGAGCAGTTCTTC. Its translation: CASCRSTSYNEQFF. This chain joins TRBV12-3 or TRBV12-4 and TRBJ2-1, with unresolved D. This CDR3 is 14 amino acids long. Trimming shortened V by 8 bases and J by 0 bases, and 11 bases separated the two germline ends.

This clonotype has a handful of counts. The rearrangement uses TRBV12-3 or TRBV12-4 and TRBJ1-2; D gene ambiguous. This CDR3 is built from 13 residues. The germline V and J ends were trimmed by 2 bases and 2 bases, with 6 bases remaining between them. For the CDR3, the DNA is TGTGCCAGCAGTTTACAGCAGAACTATGGCTACACCTTC. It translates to CASSLQQNYGYTF.